One and the same sample provided the 8 T cell receptor beta chains below, sequenced in a study of beta chain features in type 1 diabetes. Of the isolated RNA, all was reverse transcribed, and so the sequenced material was expressed TCRB transcripts. Sequenced by immunoSEQ multiplex PCR; TCRdb stores in-frame clones only, minus some. The table shows about 900,000 clones, with roughly 16% occurring only once. The source material was naive CD4+ T cells from blood. The origin of the receptors is a woman aged 18 to 35 in good health.

The rearrangement links TRBV6-6 to TRBJ1-5; D perhaps matches TRBD1 (5 bases). Trimming stripped 2 bases from V and 0 bases from J, with 11 bases between. The V gene's germline CDR1 is MNHNY and CDR2 SVGAGI (reference sequence). The CDR3 is 16 residues long. Written as DNA, the CDR3 is TGTGCCAGCAGTTACAGGCAGGGACCTAGCAATCAGCCCCAGCATTTT. Protein product: CASSYRQGPSNQPQHF.

The rearrangement links TRBV7-2 to TRBJ2-5; 12 bases are shared with TRBD1. CDR1 is SGHTA, CDR2 FQGNSA, per germline. V shed 4 bases, J shed 7 bases, and the junction held 7 bases outside the gene matches. This CDR3 comprises 15 residues. The CDR3 nucleotides read TGTGCCAGCAGCTGGGGACAGGGGGCAAGGGGGACCCAGTACTTC. Protein: CASSWGQGARGTQYF. The full variable domain, with the rest looked up from reference TRBV7-2 and TRBJ2-5, is GAGVSQSPSNKVTEKGKDVELRCDPISGHTALYWYRQSLGQGLEFLIYFQGNSAPDKSGLPSDRFSAERTGGSVSTLTIQRTQQEDSAVYLCASSWGQGARGTQYFGPGTRLLVL.

The V call is TRBV19, the J call TRBJ2-3; 10 nucleotides line up with TRBD1. This CDR3 has 12 amino acids. Germline lookup yields CDR1 LNHDA and CDR2 SQIVND (reference sequence). J gave up 4 bases and V 8 bases, and 0 bases lay outside the gene matches. The CDR3 is CASGTGADTQYF. The CDR3 DNA is TGTGCCAGTGGGACAGGGGCAGATACGCAGTATTTT.

This clone appeared a few times. This sequence joins TRBV18 and TRBJ2-5, with unresolved D. Per the germline V gene, CDR1 is KGHSH and CDR2 is LQKENI. The CDR3 runs 15 residues. The ends were cut back, 4 bases at V and 3 bases at J, with 15 bases in the middle. The CDR3 loop is CASSRLSALEETQYF. The CDR3 nucleotides are TGTGCCAGCTCACGGCTCAGCGCCCTCGAAGAGACCCAGTACTTC. The full variable domain, its missing parts supplied by reference TRBV18 and TRBJ2-5, is NAGVMQNPRHLVRRRGQEARLRCSPMKGHSHVYWYRQLPEEGLKFMVYLQKENIIDESGMPKERFSAEFPKEGPSILRIQQVVRGDSAAYFCASSRLSALEETQYFGPGTRLLVL.

V and J are TRBV19 and TRBJ2-6, with D perhaps given as TRBD1 or TRBD2 (5 bases each). V was trimmed by 8 bases and J by 2 bases, leaving 7 bases between them. There are 13 residues in the CDR3. The V gene's germline CDR1 is LNHDA and CDR2 SQIVND (reference sequence). The CDR3 region is CASEGTGANVLTF. CDR3 bases: TGTGCCAGTGAGGGGACTGGGGCCAACGTCCTGACTTTC.

There are a few counts of this clone. This chain connects TRBV4-2 to TRBJ2-7, with TRBD2 as a possible D gene (7 bases). The CDR3 contains 16 residues. Germline lookup yields CDR1 LGHNA and CDR2 YNFKEQ. Trimming removed 0 bases from V and 4 bases from J, with 16 bases in between. In DNA, the CDR3 is TGTGCCAGCAGCCAAGATAGGGGGAGGGCCGAATACGAGCAGTACTTC. Its protein product is CASSQDRGRAEYEQYF.

The CDR3 here is CASSQGPLVSETQYF. CDR3 DNA sequence: TGTGCCAGCAGCCAGGGACCTTTAGTGTCGGAGACCCAGTACTTC. V usage is TRBV11-1 and J usage is TRBJ2-5, with D perhaps assigned TRBD1 or TRBD2 (5 bases each). Germline CDR1 reads SGHAT; CDR2 reads FQDESV (reference sequence). V was pared by 5 bases and J by 5 bases, with 18 bases between. The CDR3 is made up of 15 amino acids.

Only a few counts were recorded for this clone. V and J are TRBV28 and TRBJ2-3, with D hard to call. This CDR3 contains 13 residues. The germline V and J ends were trimmed by 5 bases and 9 bases, with 15 bases remaining between them. CDR1 is MDHEN and CDR2 is SYDVKM in the germline V gene. CDR3 protein: CASSPDLPRTQYF. The CDR3 bases are TGTGCCAGCAGTCCGGATCTACCCCGGACGCAGTATTTT.